A selection of T cell receptor beta chains follows, all from one sample in a study of vaccination and CD4 T cells after COVID-19. Their antigens are not known. TCRdb redid the calling of the PCR reads with MiXCR, one entry per CDR3 protein. The sample contains about 7,500 distinct CDR3 sequences, around 48% of which appear only once. Sequencing used CD4+ T cells from blood, cultured in vitro. Source of these receptors: a human donor in good health. Both conserved end residues are part of each CDR3. Each record gives: CDR3 DNA, CDR3 protein, clone size, V gene, D gene, J gene. The D gene is left open where the match is weak. Size values are once, few and many counts, or a class for expanded clones, and some rows have none.

TGTGCCAGCAGTGCGGACAGTCTAGGGAATCAGCCCCAGCATTTT | CASSADSLGNQPQHF | - | TRBV2 | - | TRBJ1-5
TGTGCTAGTGGTTTGGGACAGGCGAATGCTAACTATGGCTACACCTTC | CASGLGQANANYGYTF | once | TRBV12-5 | - | TRBJ1-2
TGTGCCAGCAGCCCGGGGGCAGGGCTACAGCCCCAGCATTTT | CASSPGAGLQPQHF | - | TRBV9 | - | TRBJ1-5
TGCAGTGCCCACCCGACTAGCAACTACAATGAGCAGTTCTTC | CSAHPTSNYNEQFF | few | TRBV20-1 | TRBD2 | TRBJ2-1
TGTGCCAGCAACCAAGGACAGGGAGACACTGAAGCTTTCTTT | CASNQGQGDTEAFF | - | TRBV5-4 | TRBD1 | TRBJ1-1
TGTGCCACCAGCAGAGATTGGTCTAAGGCGGAGGGGTCCCCTGGCACAGATACGCAGTATTTT | CATSRDWSKAEGSPGTDTQYF | - | TRBV15 | - | TRBJ2-3
TGTGCCAGTATCCCTCGGACGGCGGCGTTCGGAAACGCCATATATTTT | CASIPRTAAFGNAIYF | once | TRBV19 | - | TRBJ1-3
TGCGCCAGCAGTTCACAGAAATCTTATGGCTACACCTTC | CASSSQKSYGYTF | - | TRBV10-2 | - | TRBJ1-2
TGTGCCAGCAGCGAACAGGGGGCGGCGGGCTATGGCTACACCTTC | CASSEQGAAGYGYTF | - | TRBV11-2 | TRBD1 | TRBJ1-2
TGCAGTGCTAGAGGGCTAGCGGGGGGCCCCATCCAAGAGACCCAGTACTTC | CSARGLAGGPIQETQYF | few | TRBV20-1 | TRBD2 | TRBJ2-5